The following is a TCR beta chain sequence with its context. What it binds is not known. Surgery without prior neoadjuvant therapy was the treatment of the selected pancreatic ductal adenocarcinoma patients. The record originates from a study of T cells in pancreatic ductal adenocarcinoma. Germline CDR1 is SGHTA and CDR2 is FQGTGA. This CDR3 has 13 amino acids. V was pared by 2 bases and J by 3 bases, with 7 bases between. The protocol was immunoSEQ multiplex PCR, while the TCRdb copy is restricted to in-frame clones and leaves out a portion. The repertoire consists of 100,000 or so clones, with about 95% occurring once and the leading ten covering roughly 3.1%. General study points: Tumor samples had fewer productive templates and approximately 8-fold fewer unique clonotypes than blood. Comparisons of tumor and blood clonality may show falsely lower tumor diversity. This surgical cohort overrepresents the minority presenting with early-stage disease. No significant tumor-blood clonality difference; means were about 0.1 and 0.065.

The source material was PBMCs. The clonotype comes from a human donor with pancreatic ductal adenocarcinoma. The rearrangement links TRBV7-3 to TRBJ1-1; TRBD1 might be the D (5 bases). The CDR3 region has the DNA TGTGCCAGCAGCTTACAACAGGACACTGAAGCTTTCTTT. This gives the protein CASSLQQDTEAFF. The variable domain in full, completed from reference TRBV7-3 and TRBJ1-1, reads GAGVSQTPSNKVTEKGKYVELRCDPISGHTALYWYRQSLGQGPEFLIYFQGTGAADDSGLPNDRFFAVRPEGSVSTLKIQRTERGDSAVYLCASSLQQDTEAFFGQGTRLTVV.